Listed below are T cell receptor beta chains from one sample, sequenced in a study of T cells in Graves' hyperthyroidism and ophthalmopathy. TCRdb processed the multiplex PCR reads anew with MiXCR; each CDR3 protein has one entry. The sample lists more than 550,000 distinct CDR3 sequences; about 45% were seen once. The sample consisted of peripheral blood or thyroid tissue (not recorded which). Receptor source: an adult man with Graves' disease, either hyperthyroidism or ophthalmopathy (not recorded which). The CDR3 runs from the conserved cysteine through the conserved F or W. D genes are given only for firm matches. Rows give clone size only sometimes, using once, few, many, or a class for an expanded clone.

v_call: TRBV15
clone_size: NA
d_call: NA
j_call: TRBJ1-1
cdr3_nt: TGTGCCACCAGCAGAGATTCGGGGGGACGGCTTAACACTGAAGCTTTCTTT
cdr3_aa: CATSRDSGGRLNTEAFF

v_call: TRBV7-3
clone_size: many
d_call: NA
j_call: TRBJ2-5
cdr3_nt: TGTGCCAGCAGCCCAGGGGTCCAAGAGACCCAGTACTTC
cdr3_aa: CASSPGVQETQYF

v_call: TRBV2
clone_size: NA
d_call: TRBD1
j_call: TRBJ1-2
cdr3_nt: TGTGCCAGCAGTGGGGGACAGAATGGCTACACCTTC
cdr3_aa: CASSGGQNGYTF

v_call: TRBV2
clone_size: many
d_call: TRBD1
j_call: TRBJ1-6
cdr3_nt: TGTGCCAGCAGTGATCAGGGGGTAGATAATTCACCCCTCCACTTT
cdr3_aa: CASSDQGVDNSPLHF

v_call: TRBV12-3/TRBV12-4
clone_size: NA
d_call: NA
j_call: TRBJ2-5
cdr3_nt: TGTGCCAGCAGTCCCGCAGGGGCTGGCCAAGAGACCCAGTACTTC
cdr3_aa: CASSPAGAGQETQYF

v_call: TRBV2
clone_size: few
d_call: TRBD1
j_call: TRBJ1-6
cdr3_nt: TGTGCCAGCAGTCAAGGACAGGGTAGCTCCTATAATTCACCCCTCCACTTT
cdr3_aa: CASSQGQGSSYNSPLHF

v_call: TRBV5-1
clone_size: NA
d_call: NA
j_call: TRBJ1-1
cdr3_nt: TGCGCCAGCAGCTTCAATGGGGACACTGAAGCTTTCTTT
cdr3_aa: CASSFNGDTEAFF

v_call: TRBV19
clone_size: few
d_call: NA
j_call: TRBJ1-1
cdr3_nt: TGTGCCAGTAGTCCGAGGGGACGAAAGCACACTGAAGCTTTCTTT
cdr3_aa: CASSPRGRKHTEAFF

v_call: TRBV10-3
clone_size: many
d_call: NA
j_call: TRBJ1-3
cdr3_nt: TGTGCCATCAGTGAGTCGGTTACAAGGAACACCATATATTTT
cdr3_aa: CAISESVTRNTIYF

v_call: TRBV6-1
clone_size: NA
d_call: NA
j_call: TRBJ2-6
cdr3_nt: TGTGCCAGCAGTTACGGTTCCCGGAAAGGGGCTGGGGCCAACGTCCTGACTTTC
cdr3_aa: CASSYGSRKGAGANVLTF

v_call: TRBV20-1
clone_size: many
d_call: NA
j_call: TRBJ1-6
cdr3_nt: TGCAGTGCGGGGGGGGGAGGAAGCTCACCCCTCCACTTT
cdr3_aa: CSAGGGGSSPLHF

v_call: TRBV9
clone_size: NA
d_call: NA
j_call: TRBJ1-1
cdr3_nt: TGTGCCAGCAGCCGCCCCGGCATACACACTGAAGCTTTCTTT
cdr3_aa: CASSRPGIHTEAFF

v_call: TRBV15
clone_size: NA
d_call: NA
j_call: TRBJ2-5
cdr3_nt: TGTGCCACCAGCAGAGTGGGCGTGGGAGAGACCCAGTACTTC
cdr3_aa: CATSRVGVGETQYF

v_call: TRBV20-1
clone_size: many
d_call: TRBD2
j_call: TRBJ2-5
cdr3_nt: TGCAGTGCTAGAAGCGGGGGGTTTGAGACCCAGTACTTC
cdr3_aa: CSARSGGFETQYF

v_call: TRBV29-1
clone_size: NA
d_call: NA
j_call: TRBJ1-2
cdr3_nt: TGCAGTCATTCCCGCCAGGCCGGCTATGGCTACACCTTC
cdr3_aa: CSHSRQAGYGYTF

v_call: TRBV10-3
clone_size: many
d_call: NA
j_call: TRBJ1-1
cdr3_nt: TGTGCCATACGGGTGAATCAGATTCGAGCTGAAGCTTTCTTT
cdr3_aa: CAIRVNQIRAEAFF

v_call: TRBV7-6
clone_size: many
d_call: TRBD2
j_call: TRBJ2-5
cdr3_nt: TGTGCCAGCAGCTCTGGGACTAGCGACCAAGAGACCCAGTACTTC
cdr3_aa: CASSSGTSDQETQYF

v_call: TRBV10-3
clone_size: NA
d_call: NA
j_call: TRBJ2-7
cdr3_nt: TGTGCCAGCAGTGACCTCTTAGCGGCCTACCACGAGCAGTACTTC
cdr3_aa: CASSDLLAAYHEQYF

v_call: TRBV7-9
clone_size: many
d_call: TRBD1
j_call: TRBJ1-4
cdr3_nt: TGTGCCAGCAGTCTAGCAGGGGGCGGTGAAAAACTGTTTTTT
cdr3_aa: CASSLAGGGEKLFF

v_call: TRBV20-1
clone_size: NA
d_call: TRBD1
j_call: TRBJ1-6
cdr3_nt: TGCAGTGCTAGTAGGGGGACAGTTAGTTCACCCCTCCACTTT
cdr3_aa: CSASRGTVSSPLHF

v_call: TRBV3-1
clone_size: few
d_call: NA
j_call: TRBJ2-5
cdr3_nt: TGTGCCAGCTCACCACTTCATCATCAGCGCCAAGAGACCCAGTACTTC
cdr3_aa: CASSPLHHQRQETQYF

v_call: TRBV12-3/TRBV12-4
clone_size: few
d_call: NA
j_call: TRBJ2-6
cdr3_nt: TGTGCCAGCAGTTTAGCCCCGGTCGGGGCCAACGTCCTGACTTTC
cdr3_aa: CASSLAPVGANVLTF

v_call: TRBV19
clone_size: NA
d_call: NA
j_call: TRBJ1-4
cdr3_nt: TGTGCCAGTAGTATATCTCGTGTTCAGCGGAAAGAAAAACTGTTTTTT
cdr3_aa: CASSISRVQRKEKLFF

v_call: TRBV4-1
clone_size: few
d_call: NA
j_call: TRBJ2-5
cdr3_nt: TGCGCCAGCAGCCAAGATGATCGGGTGTTAGAGACCCAGTACTTC
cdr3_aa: CASSQDDRVLETQYF

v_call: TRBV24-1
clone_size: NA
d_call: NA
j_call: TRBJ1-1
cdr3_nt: TGTGCCACCAGCTCACCTTCAGGACGGAACACTGAAGCTTTCTTT
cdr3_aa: CATSSPSGRNTEAFF

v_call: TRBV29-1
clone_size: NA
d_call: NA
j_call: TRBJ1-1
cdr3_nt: TGCAGCGTTGTAACGGGGGGCAGGGACACTGAAGCTTTCTTT
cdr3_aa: CSVVTGGRDTEAFF

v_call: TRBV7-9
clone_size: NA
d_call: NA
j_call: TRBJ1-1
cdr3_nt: TGTGCCAGCAGTCAAGAAACAGTTCCCAGGGACACTGAAGCTTTCTTT
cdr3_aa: CASSQETVPRDTEAFF

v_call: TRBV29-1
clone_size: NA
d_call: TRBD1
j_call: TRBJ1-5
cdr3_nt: TGCAGCGTCGCGTTGGGACAGACCAACAATCAGCCCCAGCATTTT
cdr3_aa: CSVALGQTNNQPQHF

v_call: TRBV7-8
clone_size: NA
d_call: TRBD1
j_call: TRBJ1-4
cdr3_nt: TGTGCCAGCAGCCAGAGCGGGACAGTTAATGAAAAACTGTTTTTT
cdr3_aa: CASSQSGTVNEKLFF

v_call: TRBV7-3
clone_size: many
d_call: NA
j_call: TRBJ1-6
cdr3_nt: TGTGCCAGCAGCTTAACGGGGGGCGGCGGTTCACCCCTCCACTTT
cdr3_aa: CASSLTGGGGSPLHF